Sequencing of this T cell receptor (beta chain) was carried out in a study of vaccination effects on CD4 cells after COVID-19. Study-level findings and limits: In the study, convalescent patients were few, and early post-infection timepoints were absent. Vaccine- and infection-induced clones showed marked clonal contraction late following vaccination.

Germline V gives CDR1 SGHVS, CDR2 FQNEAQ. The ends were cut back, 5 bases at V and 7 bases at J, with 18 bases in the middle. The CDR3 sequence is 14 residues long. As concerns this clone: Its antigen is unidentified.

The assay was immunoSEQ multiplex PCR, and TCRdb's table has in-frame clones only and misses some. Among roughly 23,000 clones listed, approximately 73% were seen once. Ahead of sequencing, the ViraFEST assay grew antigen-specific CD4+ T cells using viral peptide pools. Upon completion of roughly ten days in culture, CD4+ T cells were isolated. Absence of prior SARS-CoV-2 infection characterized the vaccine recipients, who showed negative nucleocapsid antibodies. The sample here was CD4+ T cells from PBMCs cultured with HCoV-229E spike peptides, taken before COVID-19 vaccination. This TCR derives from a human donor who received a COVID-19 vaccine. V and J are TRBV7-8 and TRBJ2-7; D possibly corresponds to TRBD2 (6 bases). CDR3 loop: CASSKTRFAGEQYF. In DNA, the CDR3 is TGTGCCAGCAGCAAGACTAGGTTCGCTGGTGAGCAGTACTTC.